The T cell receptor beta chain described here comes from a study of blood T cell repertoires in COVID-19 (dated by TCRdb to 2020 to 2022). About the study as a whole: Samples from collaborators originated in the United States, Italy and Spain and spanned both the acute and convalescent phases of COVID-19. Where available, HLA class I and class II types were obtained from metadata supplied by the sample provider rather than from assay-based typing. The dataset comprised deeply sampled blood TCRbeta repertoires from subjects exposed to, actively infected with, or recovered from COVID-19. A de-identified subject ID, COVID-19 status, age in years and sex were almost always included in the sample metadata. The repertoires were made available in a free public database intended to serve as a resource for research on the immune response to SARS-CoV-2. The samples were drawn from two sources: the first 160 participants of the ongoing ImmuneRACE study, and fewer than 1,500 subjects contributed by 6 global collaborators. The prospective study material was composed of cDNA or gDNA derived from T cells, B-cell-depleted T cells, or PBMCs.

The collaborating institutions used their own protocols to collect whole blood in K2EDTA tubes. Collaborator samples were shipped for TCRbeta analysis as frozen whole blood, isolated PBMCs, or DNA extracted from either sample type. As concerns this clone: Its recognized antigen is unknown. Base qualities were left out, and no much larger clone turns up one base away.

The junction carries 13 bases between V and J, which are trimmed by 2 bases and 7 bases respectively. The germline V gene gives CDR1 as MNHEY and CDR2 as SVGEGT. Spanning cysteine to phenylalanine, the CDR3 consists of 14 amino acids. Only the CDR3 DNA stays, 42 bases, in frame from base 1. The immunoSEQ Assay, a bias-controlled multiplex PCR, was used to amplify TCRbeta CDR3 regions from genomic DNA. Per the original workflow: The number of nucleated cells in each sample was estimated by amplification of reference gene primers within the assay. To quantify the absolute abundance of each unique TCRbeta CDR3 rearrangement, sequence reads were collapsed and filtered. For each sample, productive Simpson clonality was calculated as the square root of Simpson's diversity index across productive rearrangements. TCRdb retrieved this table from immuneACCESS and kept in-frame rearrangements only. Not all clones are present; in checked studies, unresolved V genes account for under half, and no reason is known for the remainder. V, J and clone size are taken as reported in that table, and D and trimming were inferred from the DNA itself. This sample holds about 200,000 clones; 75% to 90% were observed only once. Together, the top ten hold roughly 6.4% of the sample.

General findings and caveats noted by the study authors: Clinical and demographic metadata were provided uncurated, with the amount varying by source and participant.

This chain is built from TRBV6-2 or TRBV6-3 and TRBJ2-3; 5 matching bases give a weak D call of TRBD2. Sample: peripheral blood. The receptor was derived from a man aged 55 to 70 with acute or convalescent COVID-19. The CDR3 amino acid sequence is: CASSYDSGSNTQYF. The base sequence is TGTGCCAGCAGTTACGACTCGGGGTCGAATACGCAGTATTTT.